The 8 T cell receptor beta chains given below trace back to one sample, sequenced in a study of cytomegalovirus exposure and HLA in healthy donors. PCR amplification relied on 60 Vbeta primers (plus 13 Jbeta primers). Libraries were prepared by immunoSEQ multiplex PCR; TCRdb keeps only in-frame clonotypes and omits some of them. Found here are fewer than 130,000 clones, 75% to 80% of them singletons; the top ten hold 1% to 1.5%. Sequencing was done on a sample of PBMCs. The source is a young woman in good health and CMV-seronegative.

The chain has TRBV4-3 and TRBJ1-4; the D gene is possibly TRBD1 (5 bases). V was trimmed by 4 bases and J by 0 bases, leaving 12 bases between them. Germline lookup yields CDR1 LGHNA and CDR2 YSLEER. The CDR3 runs 16 residues. The CDR3 region has the DNA TGCGCCAGCAGCCTCGGACACGGCACAACTAATGAAAAACTGTTTTTT. Translating it yields CASSLGHGTTNEKLFF.

This clone was counted once. The chain combines TRBV7-2 with TRBJ2-1, with 7 bases matching TRBD1. V dropped 5 bases and J dropped 7; count of bases not matched to a gene: 11. The CDR3 totals 15 residues. In germline, CDR1 is SGHTA, CDR2 FQGNSA. CDR3 region: CASSRDRVIGNEQFF. Here the CDR3 DNA reads TGTGCCAGCAGCCGAGACAGGGTAATAGGTAATGAGCAGTTCTTC.

This clone was detected once. The rearrangement uses TRBV4-1 and TRBJ2-7; weak D call: TRBD1 (6 bases). CDR3 size: 15 residues. Trimming stripped 5 bases from V and 3 bases from J, with 17 bases between. Germline values: CDR1 MGHRA, CDR2 YSYEKL. Here the CDR3 DNA reads TGCGCCAGCAGCAGGTTTTTTGGGACAAACTACGAGCAGTACTTC. Its translation is CASSRFFGTNYEQYF.

This clone turned up a few times. The chain employs TRBV1 and TRBJ2-1; TRBD2, the D gene given by the table, was not confirmed from the DNA. TRBV1 is designated a pseudogene. This CDR3 is 17 amino acids long. CDR3 in DNA: TGCACCAGCAGCCAAGACATACTAGCGGGGGCTTACAATGAGCAGTTCTTC. Translation: CTSSQDILAGAYNEQFF.

The V gene is TRBV4-2, the J gene TRBJ1-1; D is unresolved. The ends were cut back, 0 bases at V and 7 bases at J, with 12 bases in the middle. The CDR3 length is 14 residues. Germline-derived CDR1 and CDR2 are LGHNA and YNFKEQ. CDR3 region: CASSQDAGENEAFF. In DNA form, the CDR3 reads TGTGCCAGCAGCCAAGATGCCGGAGAGAATGAAGCTTTCTTT.

This clone was found once. The chain links TRBV28 to TRBJ2-3; D call uncertain. The germline gives CDR1 MDHEN, CDR2 SYDVKM. The CDR3 runs to 14 residues. With 3 bases removed from V and 0 bases from J, the gap between germline ends came to 7 bases. CDR3 in amino acids: CASSFEESTDTQYF. CDR3 in DNA: TGTGCCAGCAGTTTCGAGGAGAGCACAGATACGCAGTATTTT.

In DNA, the CDR3 is TGTGCCAGCAGCTTGGGCCTAGCGGGAGAGTCCTACGAGCAGTACTTC. Its protein is CASSLGLAGESYEQYF. The V and J genes are TRBV5-4 and TRBJ2-7, with 10 nucleotides matching TRBD2. J gave up 1 base and V 0 bases, and 4 bases lay outside the gene matches. This CDR3 spans 16 amino acids. Germline V gene sequence: CDR1 SGHNT, CDR2 YYREEE (reference sequence).

This sequence joins TRBV29-1 and TRBJ1-2, with TRBD1 identical over 7 bases. V lost 6 bases, J lost 1 base, and 5 bases stayed unmatched. Looked up from germline, CDR1 is SQVTM and CDR2 is ANQGSEA. The CDR3 length is 13 residues. The CDR3 sequence is CSVETGHNYGYTF. The CDR3 DNA reads as TGCAGCGTGGAGACAGGGCATAACTATGGCTACACCTTC.